This entry lists 20 T cell receptor beta chains sequenced from one sample in a study of Ad26.COV2.S vaccination and SARS-CoV-2 variants. Stated treatment: some 20 received Ad26.COV2.S at low or high dose, single or two shots; 5 received placebo; per-sample allocation not given. The samples were gathered on day 63 after the first injection of vaccine or placebo. Here immunoSEQ multiplex PCR was the method, and the copy in TCRdb shows in-frame clones only, minus some. The sample contains 350,000 to 500,000 clones, about 90% of which appear only once. Sequencing was performed on peripheral blood, taken in a trial of Ad26.COV2.S vaccine versus placebo. The receptors originated from a person between 18 and 65 years old who received the Ad26.COV2.S COVID-19 vaccine or a placebo.

This rearrangement joins TRBV28 to TRBJ2-7, with a possible D match to TRBD1 (6 bases). Between the trimmed V and J ends, which lost 1 base and 7 bases, there was a span of 14 bases. The V gene's germline CDR1 is MDHEN and CDR2 SYDVKM. CDR3 size: 14 residues. CDR3 in amino acids: CASSLLGQQMEQYF. The DNA for the CDR3 is TGTGCCAGCAGTTTATTGGGACAACAGATGGAGCAGTACTTC.

The genes are TRBV29-1 and TRBJ1-1; D unclear. Looked up from germline, CDR1 is SQVTM and CDR2 is ANQGSEA. The V end lost 7 bases, the J end lost 0 bases, and 9 bases lay between the germline ends. The CDR3 length is 12 residues. CDR3: CSARTVNTEAFF. For the CDR3, the DNA is TGCAGCGCCCGGACGGTGAACACTGAAGCTTTCTTT.

V gene TRBV3-1 (or the pseudogene TRBV3-2) combines with J gene TRBJ1-1; no definite D call. V lost 4 bases and J lost 1, with 7 bases in between. Germline CDR1 reads LGHDT; CDR2 reads YNNKEL (reference sequence). CDR3 length equals 13 residues. CDR3 sequence: CASSPDGNTEAFF. CDR3 DNA: TGTGCCAGCAGCCCGGACGGGAACACTGAAGCTTTCTTT.

This clone was detected only once. The J gene is TRBJ2-1, the V gene TRBV27; 7 bases are a match to TRBD2. The CDR3 spans 14 residues. CDR1 and CDR2 (germline): MNHEY, SMNVEV (reference sequence). The V segment lost 1 base and the J segment 7 bases; nucleotides outside the gene matches: 4. The CDR3: CASSLWGLRNEQFF. CDR3 nucleotides: TGTGCCAGCAGTTTATGGGGACTAAGGAATGAGCAGTTCTTC.

The rearrangement links TRBV28 to TRBJ1-4, with TRBD1 matching 7 bases. J lost 5 bases, V lost 2 bases, and 5 bases had no gene match. There are 15 residues in the CDR3. Germline values: CDR1 MDHEN, CDR2 SYDVKM. CDR3 DNA: TGTGCCAGCAGTTTAATGGAGGGGGCGAATGAAAAACTGTTTTTT. Residues: CASSLMEGANEKLFF. Full variable domain (outside the CDR3, taken from reference TRBV28 and TRBJ1-4): DVKVTQSSRYLVKRTGEKVFLECVQDMDHENMFWYRQDPGLGLRLIYFSYDVKMKEKGDIPEGYSVSREKKERFSLILESASTNQTSMYLCASSLMEGANEKLFFGSGTQLSVL.

The chain has TRBV18 and TRBJ1-1; 7 bases match TRBD1. CDR1 and CDR2 from the germline V gene are KGHSH and LQKENI. After removal of 4 bases from V and 5 bases from J, the junction contained 4 bases not matched to a gene. This CDR3 comprises 13 residues. The chain's CDR3 is CASSLQGGTEAFF. The CDR3 DNA reads as TGTGCCAGCTCACTCCAGGGGGGAACTGAAGCTTTCTTT. Full variable domain (rest looked up from reference TRBV18 and TRBJ1-1): NAGVMQNPRHLVRRRGQEARLRCSPMKGHSHVYWYRQLPEEGLKFMVYLQKENIIDESGMPKERFSAEFPKEGPSILRIQQVVRGDSAAYFCASSLQGGTEAFFGQGTRLTVV.

The chain recombines TRBV6-2 or TRBV6-3 with TRBJ2-1; 10 bases are shared with TRBD2. The CDR3 contains 17 residues. V shed 2 bases, J shed 7 bases, and the junction held 11 bases outside the gene matches. The V gene's germline CDR1 is MNHEY and CDR2 SVGEGT. The CDR3 DNA reads TGTGCCAGCAGTTACATGTTGCTAGCGGGAGTAAAGAATGAGCAGTTCTTC. Amino acids: CASSYMLLAGVKNEQFF.

This sequence joins TRBV6-5 and TRBJ1-2; unclear D gene. CDR3 length: 14 residues. The germline gives CDR1 MNHEY, CDR2 SVGAGI. V lost 0 bases to trimming and J lost 1 base, with 6 bases between them. The CDR3 sequence is CASSYSASNYGYTF. The CDR3 region has the DNA TGTGCCAGCAGTTACTCTGCGAGTAACTATGGCTACACCTTC.

The CDR3, as DNA: TGTGCCAGCAGCCAATCGGACAGGGGGATCTACTATGGCTACACCTTC. Translating it yields CASSQSDRGIYYGYTF. The chain couples TRBV3-1 (or the pseudogene TRBV3-2) to TRBJ1-2; 10 positions match TRBD1. The CDR3 sequence is 16 residues long. The V gene end was trimmed by 2 bases and the J gene end by 3 bases; junction bases not matched to a gene: 6. Germline CDR1 LGHDT, CDR2 YNNKEL (reference sequence).

The rearrangement joins TRBV2 to TRBJ2-3; TRBD2 agrees at 11 bases. The CDR3 length is 15 residues. Unmatched junction bases numbered 8, after V lost 6 bases and J lost 6 bases. Germline CDR1 and CDR2: SNHLY and FYNNEI. CDR3 in amino acids: CASRWETSGKDTQYF. For the CDR3, the DNA is TGTGCCAGCAGATGGGAGACTAGCGGGAAGGATACGCAGTATTTT.

The chain has TRBV5-4 and TRBJ2-7; possibly TRBD1 for D (6 bases). The ends were cut back, 0 bases at V and 0 bases at J, with 10 bases in the middle. The CDR3 runs to 15 residues. Germline-derived CDR1 and CDR2 are SGHNT and YYREEE (reference sequence). The CDR3 coding sequence is TGTGCCAGCAGCTTGGGGGTAGGGGGCTCCTACGAGCAGTACTTC. Translated: CASSLGVGGSYEQYF.

The gene calls are TRBV18 and TRBJ1-2, with no clear D. V gave up 6 bases and J gave up 2 bases, with 7 bases separating them. There are 12 residues in the CDR3. Germline V CDR1 and CDR2: KGHSH, LQKENI. DNA for the CDR3: TGTGCCAGCTCCGTGGGGAACTATGGCTACACCTTC. This codes for CASSVGNYGYTF.

Here the CDR3 DNA reads TGTGCCAGCTCTAAGACCGCGGACGGCGGCTCTGGAAACACCATATATTTT. Its translation: CASSKTADGGSGNTIYF. J is TRBJ1-3 and V is TRBV18, with no clear D. The germline V gene has CDR1 KGHSH and CDR2 LQKENI. There are 17 residues in the CDR3. V gave up 6 bases and J gave up 0 bases, with 18 bases separating them.

V gene TRBV15 combines with J gene TRBJ1-2, with 8 bases lining up with TRBD1. The length of the CDR3 is 14 residues. Germline values: CDR1 LNHNV, CDR2 YYDKDF (reference sequence). V lost 1 base to trimming and J lost 7 bases; unmatched junction nucleotides: 5. The CDR3 sequence: CATSRGTGIGGYTF. The CDR3 DNA is TGTGCCACCAGCAGAGGGACAGGGATTGGTGGCTACACCTTC.

Regarding this clone: Within the sample, other DNA sequences also encode this same CDR3. This chain joins TRBV5-1 and TRBJ1-2; no reliable D call. Germline CDR1 and CDR2: SGHRS and YFSETQ. This CDR3 region has 13 residues. V gave up 0 bases and J gave up 2 bases, with 5 bases separating them. CDR3 sequence (DNA): TGCGCCAGCAGCTTGGGGCAGAACTATGGCTACACCTTC. It yields the protein CASSLGQNYGYTF.

The CDR3 loop reads CASSYRTSLAYEQYF. CDR3 DNA: TGCGCCAGCAGTTATAGGACTAGTTTGGCCTACGAGCAGTACTTC. The rearrangement joins TRBV5-1 to TRBJ2-7; 7 positions agree with TRBD2. V trimming: 5 bases; J trimming: 2 bases; junction bases outside the gene matches: 10. The CDR3 totals 15 residues. The V gene's germline CDR1 is SGHRS and CDR2 YFSETQ.

The gene calls are TRBV28 and TRBJ2-5, with D perhaps matching TRBD1 (6 bases). V lost 5 bases to trimming and J lost 3 bases, with 13 bases between them. Germline loops: CDR1 MDHEN, CDR2 SYDVKM. This CDR3 has 14 residues. The CDR3 reads CASSDRPTEETQYF. The DNA of the CDR3 is TGTGCCAGCAGTGACAGGCCCACGGAAGAGACCCAGTACTTC.

The V and J genes are TRBV5-4 and TRBJ2-2; perhaps TRBD2 as D (5 bases). The germline CDR1 and CDR2 sequences are SGHNT and YYREEE (reference sequence). Trimming removed 3 bases from V and 2 bases from J, with 11 bases in between. This CDR3 comprises 15 residues. In DNA, the CDR3 is TGTGCCAGCAGCTATCAAGGACTCAACACCGGGGAGCTGTTTTTT. Amino acids: CASSYQGLNTGELFF. The full variable domain, its missing parts supplied by reference TRBV5-4 and TRBJ2-2, is ETGVTQSPTHLIKTRGQQVTLRCSSQSGHNTVSWYQQALGQGPQFIFQYYREEENGRGNFPPRFSGLQFPNYSSELNVNALELDDSALYLCASSYQGLNTGELFFGEGSRLTVL.

V gene TRBV10-1 combines with J gene TRBJ2-3, with 7 bases fitting TRBD1. J gave up 0 bases and V 6 bases, and 9 bases lay outside the gene matches. Germline V CDR1 and CDR2: WNHNN, SYGVQD (reference sequence). The CDR3 consists of 16 residues. The CDR3 DNA follows: TGCGCCAGCAGGCGTCCGGGACAGAGAAGCACAGATACGCAGTATTTT. This encodes CASRRPGQRSTDTQYF.

The chain uses TRBV6-6 and TRBJ2-7, with 9 bases matching TRBD2. The length of the CDR3 is 15 residues. Germline trimming cut 7 bases from V and 0 bases from J; bases unmatched to any gene: 7. The germline gives CDR1 MNHNY, CDR2 SVGAGI (reference sequence). CDR3 nucleotides: TGTGCCAGCACCGCCGGACTAGCGTACTCCTACGAGCAGTACTTC. The encoded protein is CASTAGLAYSYEQYF.